Following are 29 T cell receptor beta chains from one sample sequenced in a study of blood T cell repertoires in COVID-19. Sequencing was performed with immunoSEQ multiplex PCR; in TCRdb, only in-frame clones are kept and a portion is missing. This sample has under 250,000 clones, with more than 75% found just once. The material sequenced was peripheral blood. Receptors originate from a woman between 40 and 55 years old with acute or convalescent COVID-19.

This clone was picked up one time. The chain employs TRBV30 and TRBJ1-1, with unresolved D. This CDR3 spans 13 amino acids. Trimming took off 1 base at V and 3 bases at J, with 9 bases between the two ends. Germline CDR1 is GTSNPN and CDR2 is SVGIG (reference sequence). The CDR3 bases are TGTGCCTGGAGTGCCAACATGGACACTGAAGCTTTCTTT. Translation: CAWSANMDTEAFF.

V and J are TRBV4-3 and TRBJ2-3; 9 bases are shared with TRBD2. The germline V gene encodes CDR1 LGHNA and CDR2 YSLEER. The CDR3 length is 16 residues. Germline trimming cut 1 base from V and 4 bases from J; bases unmatched to any gene: 6. In DNA, the CDR3 is TGCGCCAGCAGCCAAGCGGCGGGAGGGCCGCCAGATACGCAGTATTTT. Protein product: CASSQAAGGPPDTQYF.

CDR3 in amino acids: CATSPWSRPGETQYF. The CDR3 DNA reads as TGTGCCACCAGCCCATGGTCACGGCCGGGAGAGACCCAGTACTTC. The chain employs TRBV15 and TRBJ2-5; D is uncertain. The germline V gene encodes CDR1 LNHNV and CDR2 YYDKDF (reference sequence). V was clipped by 5 bases and J by 4 bases, with 17 bases between them. This CDR3 has 15 residues.

The V and J genes are TRBV20-1 and TRBJ1-1; unclear D gene. V lost 6 bases, J lost 3 bases, and 8 bases lay in between. Germline lookup yields CDR1 DFQATT and CDR2 SNEGSKA (reference sequence). The length of the CDR3 is 11 residues. CDR3 amino acids: CSAARDTEAFF. The CDR3 DNA reads as TGCAGTGCCGCGCGGGACACTGAAGCTTTCTTT.

This sequence joins TRBV6-1 and TRBJ1-4; D not certain. This CDR3 comprises 15 residues. The V and J ends lost 2 bases and 4 bases respectively, with 11 bases between them. Germline loops: CDR1 MNHNS, CDR2 SASEGT. In nucleotides, the CDR3 is TGTGCCAGCAGTGAAAGGCGGCAGTATAATGAAAAACTGTTTTTT. Its translation is CASSERRQYNEKLFF.

CDR3 nucleotide sequence: TGTGCCAGTAGTATAGGAGAATTAGAGGGGACAGGGACCTACGAGCAGTACTTC. Its translation: CASSIGELEGTGTYEQYF. The V gene is TRBV19, the J gene TRBJ2-7; TRBD1 matches at 9 bases. V shed 1 base, J shed 2 bases, and the junction held 12 bases outside the gene matches. CDR3 length: 18 amino acids. Germline assignment: CDR1 LNHDA and CDR2 SQIVND (reference sequence).

The rearrangement joins TRBV25-1 to TRBJ1-5; 7 positions agree with TRBD1. The CDR3 loop spans 15 amino acids. Germline V gives CDR1 MGHDK, CDR2 SYGVNS. V lost 4 bases, J lost 8 bases, and 11 bases stayed unmatched. The CDR3 loop is CASSGGQTKGEPQHF. CDR3 sequence (DNA): TGTGCCAGCAGTGGGGGACAGACGAAAGGAGAGCCCCAGCATTTT.

This chain uses TRBV7-9 with TRBJ1-5, with no clear D. V was trimmed by 1 base and J by 3 bases, leaving 7 bases between them. This CDR3 comprises 14 residues. The germline V gene has CDR1 SEHNR and CDR2 FQNEAQ (reference sequence). CDR3 sequence reads: CASSLGLSNQPQHF. The CDR3 coding sequence is TGTGCCAGCAGCTTAGGACTCTCCAATCAGCCCCAGCATTTT.

The V call is TRBV30, the J call TRBJ1-1; 10 positions match TRBD1. The J segment lost 5 bases and the V segment lost 2 bases, leaving 14 bases of the junction unmatched. CDR1 is GTSNPN and CDR2 is SVGIG in the germline V gene (reference sequence). CDR3 length: 17 residues. The CDR3 region is CAWSPRTGTGVWTEAFF. The CDR3 coding sequence is TGTGCCTGGAGTCCACGTACCGGGACAGGGGTTTGGACTGAAGCTTTCTTT.

This clone has only one observation. Other DNA variants within this sample encode the same CDR3. The CDR3: CASSPNSYEQYF. The CDR3 bases are TGTGCCAGCAGTCCAAACTCCTACGAGCAGTACTTC. The chain uses TRBV28 and TRBJ2-7; D unclear. Trimming removed 5 bases at V and 0 bases at J, with 5 bases between. Germline CDR1 is MDHEN and CDR2 is SYDVKM. The CDR3 spans 12 residues.

V gene TRBV4-3 combines with J gene TRBJ2-5; D is unresolved. Between the trimmed V and J ends, which lost 2 bases and 0 bases, there was a span of 10 bases. CDR1 LGHNA and CDR2 YSLEER come from the germline V gene. CDR3 size: 15 residues. The CDR3 region is CASSQRRGYQETQYF. Here the CDR3 DNA reads TGCGCCAGCAGCCAACGGAGAGGCTACCAAGAGACCCAGTACTTC.

The chain combines TRBV9 with TRBJ2-3; D is possibly TRBD2 (6 bases). CDR3 length: 16 residues. Germline CDR1 and CDR2: SGDLS and YYNGEE. With 4 bases removed from V and 2 bases from J, the gap between germline ends came to 17 bases. CDR3: CASSRRYPGDTDTQYF. CDR3 DNA: TGTGCCAGCAGCCGACGGTATCCGGGAGACACAGATACGCAGTATTTT.

This chain uses TRBV5-1 with TRBJ2-2; 11 nucleotides line up with TRBD2. In germline, CDR1 is SGHRS, CDR2 YFSETQ. There are 16 residues in the CDR3. Unmatched junction bases numbered 7, after V lost 4 bases and J lost 5 bases. The CDR3 protein is CASSPSGLAETGELFF. The CDR3 bases are TGCGCCAGCAGCCCCTCGGGACTAGCGGAAACCGGGGAGCTGTTTTTT.

The chain carries TRBV2 and TRBJ1-4; 8 bases map to TRBD1. Germline lookup yields CDR1 SNHLY and CDR2 FYNNEI. After removal of 6 bases from V and 4 bases from J, the junction contained 10 bases not matched to a gene. The CDR3 length is 16 residues. CDR3 protein: CASRDRVLRGNEKLFF. CDR3 DNA: TGTGCCAGCAGGGACAGGGTGCTGAGGGGTAATGAAAAACTGTTTTTT.

The rearrangement links TRBV3-1 (or the pseudogene TRBV3-2) to TRBJ1-4; D uncertain. CDR1 is LGHDT and CDR2 is YNNKEL in the germline V gene (reference sequence). V lost 6 bases, J lost 1 base, and 6 bases lay in between. The CDR3 extends over 13 amino acids. CDR3: CASRTGTNEKLFF. The CDR3 region has the DNA TGTGCCAGCAGAACGGGAACTAATGAAAAACTGTTTTTT.

The chain employs TRBV10-1 and TRBJ2-1; possible D gene TRBD2, 6 bases. V was clipped by 2 bases and J by 0 bases, with 8 bases between them. CDR3 length: 15 residues. From germline, CDR1 is WNHNN and CDR2 SYGVQD (reference sequence). The DNA for the CDR3 is TGCGCCAGCAGTGAGGCGGGGACCTCCTACAATGAGCAGTTCTTC. It codes for CASSEAGTSYNEQFF.

V usage is TRBV6-2 or TRBV6-3 and J usage is TRBJ2-3, with 12 bases lining up with TRBD2. The length of the CDR3 is 17 residues. Germline lookup yields CDR1 MNHEY and CDR2 SVGEGT. Trimming cost V 5 bases and J 5 bases; bases outside gene matches: 11. Here the CDR3 reads CASSAYRLAGVKDTQYF. DNA of the CDR3: TGTGCCAGCAGTGCATACAGACTAGCGGGAGTCAAAGATACGCAGTATTTT.

The chain joins TRBV5-1 to TRBJ2-7; D may be TRBD1 (5 bases). Germline CDR1 is SGHRS and CDR2 is YFSETQ. The CDR3 has 13 residues. Trimming removed 3 bases at V and 1 base at J, with 8 bases between. CDR3 DNA sequence: TGCGCCAGCAGCTCGGACACATCCTACGAGCAGTACTTC. It codes for CASSSDTSYEQYF.

The genes are TRBV27 and TRBJ2-5, with 8 bases aligning to TRBD1. CDR1 is MNHEY and CDR2 is SMNVEV in the germline V gene (reference sequence). CDR3 length: 15 residues. The J segment lost 1 base and the V segment lost 3 bases, leaving 4 bases of the junction unmatched. The CDR3 DNA reads as TGTGCCAGCAGTTTGACAGGGGTTGTCCAAGAGACCCAGTACTTC. Amino acid sequence: CASSLTGVVQETQYF.

This sequence joins TRBV5-4 and TRBJ2-5; 11 bases are a match to TRBD2. The CDR3 runs 15 residues. Germline CDR1 reads SGHNT; CDR2 reads YYREEE (reference sequence). V gave up 5 bases and J gave up 5 bases; unmatched junction bases: 8. For the CDR3, the DNA is TGTGCCAGCAGGGCGGGACTAGCGGTCCGGGAGACCCAGTACTTC. Its translation is CASRAGLAVRETQYF. Filled out from reference TRBV5-4 and TRBJ2-5, the complete variable domain reads ETGVTQSPTHLIKTRGQQVTLRCSSQSGHNTVSWYQQALGQGPQFIFQYYREEENGRGNFPPRFSGLQFPNYSSELNVNALELDDSALYLCASRAGLAVRETQYFGPGTRLLVL.

This clone has only one observation. The V and J genes are TRBV7-9 and TRBJ2-1; D not certain. CDR1 is SEHNR, CDR2 FQNEAQ, per germline (reference sequence). V lost 3 bases and J 5 bases, leaving 14 bases between the germline ends. CDR3 length equals 15 residues. CDR3 coding DNA: TGTGCCAGCAGCTTGAAGAGGAATACCGACAATGAGCAGTTCTTC. Protein sequence: CASSLKRNTDNEQFF.

This chain uses TRBV7-2 with TRBJ1-1, with 8 bases identical to TRBD1. J was trimmed by 6 bases and V by 0 bases; bases with no gene match: 6. This CDR3 has 15 amino acids. Germline CDR1 and CDR2: SGHTA and FQGNSA. The CDR3 spells CASSLAQGAIAEAFF. The CDR3 DNA sequence: TGTGCCAGCAGCTTAGCGCAGGGGGCGATTGCTGAAGCTTTCTTT.

The chain employs TRBV6-6 and TRBJ1-1, with 8 bases fitting TRBD1. The CDR3 has 16 residues. With 10 bases clipped from V and 0 bases from J, the junction kept 13 bases outside the gene matches. Germline-derived CDR1 and CDR2 are MNHNY and SVGAGI (reference sequence). CDR3 protein: CATTQGTGLMNTEAFF. Here the CDR3 DNA reads TGTGCCACCACTCAAGGGACAGGTCTTATGAACACTGAAGCTTTCTTT.

This clone was detected a few times. Written as DNA, the CDR3 is TGTGCTAGTGGTGCCGGGACAGGGGGCGCCTGGCAGCCCCAGCATTTT. It is translated as CASGAGTGGAWQPQHF. This chain links TRBV12-5 with TRBJ1-5; TRBD1 matches 12 bases. The CDR3 covers 16 residues. V trimming: 5 bases; J trimming: 7 bases; junction bases outside the gene matches: 9. Germline CDR1 LGHNT, CDR2 FRNRAP.

This sequence joins TRBV14 and TRBJ2-1; TRBD2 might be the D (7 bases). The germline V gene has CDR1 SGHDN and CDR2 FVKESK. V was trimmed by 1 base and J by 2 bases, leaving 12 bases between them. CDR3 length: 16 residues. CDR3 nucleotides: TGTGCCAGCAGCCAAGGGCGGGGGCTAACCTACAATGAGCAGTTCTTC. Its translation: CASSQGRGLTYNEQFF.

The chain combines TRBV11-2 with TRBJ2-5; D is possibly TRBD1 (5 bases). The CDR3 spans 14 residues. The germline CDR1 and CDR2 sequences are SGHAT and FQNNGV. Trimming stripped 2 bases from V and 5 bases from J, with 12 bases between. As DNA, the CDR3 is TGTGCCAGCAGCTTAAGGGGTTTGAGGGAGACCCAGTACTTC. This sequence encodes CASSLRGLRETQYF.

This rearrangement joins TRBV2 to TRBJ2-7; tentatively, D is TRBD2 (5 bases). Germline V gene lookup returns CDR1 SNHLY and CDR2 FYNNEI. This CDR3 contains 14 residues. V shed 6 bases and J shed 0 bases, with 12 bases lying between them. The DNA of the CDR3 is TGTGCCAGCAGGGGAGACCAGAGCTCCTACGAGCAGTACTTC. Encoded protein: CASRGDQSSYEQYF.

The V call is TRBV7-9, the J call TRBJ1-5; weak D call: TRBD1 (6 bases). The V end was cut by 1 base, the J end by 11 bases, with 18 bases between. The CDR3 has 15 residues. Germline CDR1 is SEHNR and CDR2 is FQNEAQ (reference sequence). Written as DNA, the CDR3 is TGTGCCAGCAGCTTAGGGGTGGGGGCCGAGGTATCCCAGCATTTT. It codes for CASSLGVGAEVSQHF.

The rearrangement links TRBV7-9 to TRBJ2-4; D gene ambiguous. The CDR3 has 13 amino acids. Per the germline V gene, CDR1 is SEHNR and CDR2 is FQNEAQ (reference sequence). With 3 bases removed from V and 4 bases from J, the gap between germline ends came to 7 bases. DNA of the CDR3: TGTGCCAGCAGCTTCGACGGGAAAAACATTCAGTACTTC. Its protein is CASSFDGKNIQYF.